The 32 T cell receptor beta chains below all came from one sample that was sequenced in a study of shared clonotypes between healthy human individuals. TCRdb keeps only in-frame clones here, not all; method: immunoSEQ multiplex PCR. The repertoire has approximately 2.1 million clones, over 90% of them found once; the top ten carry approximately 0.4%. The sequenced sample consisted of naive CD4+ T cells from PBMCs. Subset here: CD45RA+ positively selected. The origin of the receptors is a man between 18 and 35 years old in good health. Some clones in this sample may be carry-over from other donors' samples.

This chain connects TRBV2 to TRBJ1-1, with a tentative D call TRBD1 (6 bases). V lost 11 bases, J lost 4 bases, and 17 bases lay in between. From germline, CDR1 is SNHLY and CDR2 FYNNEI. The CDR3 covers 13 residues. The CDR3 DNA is TGTGCCTCCTACAGAGGGGGGGTCACTGAAGCTTTCTTT. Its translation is CASYRGGVTEAFF.

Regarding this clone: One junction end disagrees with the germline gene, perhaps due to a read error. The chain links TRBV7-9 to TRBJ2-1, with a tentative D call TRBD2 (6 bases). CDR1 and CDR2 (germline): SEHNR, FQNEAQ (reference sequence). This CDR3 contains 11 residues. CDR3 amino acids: CASSLFSGELF. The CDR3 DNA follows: TGTGCCAGCAGCTTATTTTCGGGGGAGCTCTTC.

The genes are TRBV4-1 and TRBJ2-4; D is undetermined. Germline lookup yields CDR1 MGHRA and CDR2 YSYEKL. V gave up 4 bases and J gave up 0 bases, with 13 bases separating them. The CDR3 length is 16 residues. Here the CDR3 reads CASSPFGKLAKNIQYF. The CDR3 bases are TGCGCCAGCAGCCCCTTCGGAAAACTAGCCAAAAACATTCAGTACTTC.

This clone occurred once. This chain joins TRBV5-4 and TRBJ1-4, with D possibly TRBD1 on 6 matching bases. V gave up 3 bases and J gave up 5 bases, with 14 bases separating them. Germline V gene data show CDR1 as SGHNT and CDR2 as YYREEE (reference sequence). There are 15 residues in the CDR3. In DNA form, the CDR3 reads TGTGCCAGCAGCTCTGGACAGATAACGAATGAAAAACTGTTTTTT. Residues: CASSSGQITNEKLFF.

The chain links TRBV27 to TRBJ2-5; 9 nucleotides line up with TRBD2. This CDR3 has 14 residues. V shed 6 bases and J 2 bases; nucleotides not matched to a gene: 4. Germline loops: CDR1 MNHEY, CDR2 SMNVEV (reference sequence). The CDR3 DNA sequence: TGTGCCAGCAGGCTAGCGGGAAGACAAGAGACCCAGTACTTC. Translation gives CASRLAGRQETQYF.

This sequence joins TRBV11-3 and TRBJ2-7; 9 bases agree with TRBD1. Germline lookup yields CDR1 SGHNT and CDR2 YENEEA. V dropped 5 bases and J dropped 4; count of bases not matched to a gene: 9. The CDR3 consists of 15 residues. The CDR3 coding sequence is TGTGCCAGCAGCCTACGAGGGACAGGGTCGTACGAGCAGTACTTC. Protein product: CASSLRGTGSYEQYF.

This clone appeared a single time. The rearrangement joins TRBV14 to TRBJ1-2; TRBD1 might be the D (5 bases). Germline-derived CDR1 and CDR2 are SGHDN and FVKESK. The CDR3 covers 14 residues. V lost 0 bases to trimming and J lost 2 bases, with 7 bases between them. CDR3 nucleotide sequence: TGTGCCAGCAGCCAAGATAAGGGGAACTATGGCTACACCTTC. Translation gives CASSQDKGNYGYTF.

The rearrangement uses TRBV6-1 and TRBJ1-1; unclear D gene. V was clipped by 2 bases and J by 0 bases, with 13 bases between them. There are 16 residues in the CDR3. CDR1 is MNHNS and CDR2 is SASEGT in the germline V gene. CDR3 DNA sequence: TGTGCCAGCAGTGAATTACTCCTATTTGTGAACACTGAAGCTTTCTTT. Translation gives CASSELLLFVNTEAFF.

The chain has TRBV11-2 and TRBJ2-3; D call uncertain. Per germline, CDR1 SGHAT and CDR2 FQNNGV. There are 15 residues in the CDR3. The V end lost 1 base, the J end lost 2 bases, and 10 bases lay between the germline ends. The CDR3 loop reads CASSLGGGFTDTQYF. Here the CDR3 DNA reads TGTGCCAGCAGCTTAGGAGGCGGATTCACAGATACGCAGTATTTT.

CDR3 sequence (DNA): TGCAGTGCTAGTGGTGCGGGGACCCAGTACTTC. Residues: CSASGAGTQYF. V is TRBV20-1 and J is TRBJ2-5; a possible D gene is TRBD2 (5 bases). There are 11 residues in the CDR3. CDR1 DFQATT and CDR2 SNEGSKA come from the germline V gene (reference sequence). V lost 3 bases, J lost 7 bases, and 9 bases lay in between.

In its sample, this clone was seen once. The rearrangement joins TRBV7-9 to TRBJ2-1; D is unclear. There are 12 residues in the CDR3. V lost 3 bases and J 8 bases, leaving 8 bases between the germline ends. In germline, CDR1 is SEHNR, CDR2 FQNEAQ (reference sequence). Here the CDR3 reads CASSFLVDEQFF. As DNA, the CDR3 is TGTGCCAGCAGCTTTCTCGTGGATGAGCAGTTCTTC.

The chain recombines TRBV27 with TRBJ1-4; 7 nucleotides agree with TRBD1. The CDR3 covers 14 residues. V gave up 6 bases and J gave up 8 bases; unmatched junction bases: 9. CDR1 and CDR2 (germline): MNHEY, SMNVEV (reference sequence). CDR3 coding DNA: TGTGCCAGCAGCCATCGGGACAGAGCCGAAAAACTGTTTTTT. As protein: CASSHRDRAEKLFF.

As DNA, the CDR3 is TGTGCCAGCAGCACAAAGGTCCAGGGGCGAACGGGGCAAAACATTCAGTACTTC. Translation: CASSTKVQGRTGQNIQYF. This chain uses TRBV13 with TRBJ2-4, with TRBD1 as a possible D gene (6 bases). V lost 5 bases to trimming and J lost 5 bases, with 25 bases between them. This CDR3 is built from 18 residues. Germline V lookup: CDR1 PRHDT, CDR2 FYEKMQ (reference sequence).

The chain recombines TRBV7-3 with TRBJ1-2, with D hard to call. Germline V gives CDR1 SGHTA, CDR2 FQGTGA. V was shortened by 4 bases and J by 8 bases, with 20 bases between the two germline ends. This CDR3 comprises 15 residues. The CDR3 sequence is CASSSQPDGRRGYTF. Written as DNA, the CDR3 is TGTGCCAGCAGCTCCCAACCGGACGGACGGCGCGGCTACACCTTC.

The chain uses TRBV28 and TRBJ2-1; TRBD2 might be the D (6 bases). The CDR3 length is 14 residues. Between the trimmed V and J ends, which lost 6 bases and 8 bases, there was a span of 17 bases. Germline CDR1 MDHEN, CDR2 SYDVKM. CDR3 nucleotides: TGTGCCAGCAGCCTAGTGGGACTTGTGGATGAGCAGTTCTTC. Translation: CASSLVGLVDEQFF.

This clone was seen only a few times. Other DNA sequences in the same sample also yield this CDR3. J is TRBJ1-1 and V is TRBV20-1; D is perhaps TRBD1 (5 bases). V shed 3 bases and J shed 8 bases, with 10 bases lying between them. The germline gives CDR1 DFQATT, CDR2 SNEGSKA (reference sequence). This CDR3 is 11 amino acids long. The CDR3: CSAREGPEAFF. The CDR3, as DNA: TGCAGTGCTAGGGAGGGACCCGAAGCTTTCTTT.

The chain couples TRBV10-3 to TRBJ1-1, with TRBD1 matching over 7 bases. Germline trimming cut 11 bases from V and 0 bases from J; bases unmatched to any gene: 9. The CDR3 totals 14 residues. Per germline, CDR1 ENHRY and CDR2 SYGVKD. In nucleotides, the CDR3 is TGTGCCTCCACAAGGGGGCGGATGAACACTGAAGCTTTCTTT. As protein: CASTRGRMNTEAFF.

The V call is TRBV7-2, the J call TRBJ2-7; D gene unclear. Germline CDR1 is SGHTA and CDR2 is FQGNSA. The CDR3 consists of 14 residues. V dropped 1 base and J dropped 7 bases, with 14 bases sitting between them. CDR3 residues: CASSLEGSNGEQYF. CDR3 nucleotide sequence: TGTGCCAGCAGCTTAGAGGGATCAAACGGGGAGCAGTACTTC. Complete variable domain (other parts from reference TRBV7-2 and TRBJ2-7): GAGVSQSPSNKVTEKGKDVELRCDPISGHTALYWYRQSLGQGLEFLIYFQGNSAPDKSGLPSDRFSAERTGGSVSTLTIQRTQQEDSAVYLCASSLEGSNGEQYFGPGTRLTVT.

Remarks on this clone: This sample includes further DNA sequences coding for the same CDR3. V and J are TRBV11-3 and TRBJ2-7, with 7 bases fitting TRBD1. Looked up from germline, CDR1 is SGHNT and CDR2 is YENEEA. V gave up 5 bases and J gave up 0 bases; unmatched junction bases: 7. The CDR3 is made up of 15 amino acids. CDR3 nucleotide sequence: TGTGCCAGCAGCCAGACCGGGACAGACTCCTACGAGCAGTACTTC. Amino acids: CASSQTGTDSYEQYF.

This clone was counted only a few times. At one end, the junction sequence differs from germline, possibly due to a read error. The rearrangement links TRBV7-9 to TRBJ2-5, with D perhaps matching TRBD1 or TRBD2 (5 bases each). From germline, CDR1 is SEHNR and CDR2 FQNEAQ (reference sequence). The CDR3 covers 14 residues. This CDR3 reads CASRLRGPEETQYF. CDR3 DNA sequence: TGTGCCAGCCGCTTACGGGGACCCGAAGAGACCCAGTACTTC.

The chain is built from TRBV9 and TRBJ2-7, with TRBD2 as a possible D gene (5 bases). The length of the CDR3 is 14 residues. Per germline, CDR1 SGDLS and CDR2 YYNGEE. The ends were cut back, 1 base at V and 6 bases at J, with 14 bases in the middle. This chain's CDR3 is CASSVSGRFGEQYF. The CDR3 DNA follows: TGTGCCAGCAGCGTATCTGGGAGATTCGGCGAGCAGTACTTC.

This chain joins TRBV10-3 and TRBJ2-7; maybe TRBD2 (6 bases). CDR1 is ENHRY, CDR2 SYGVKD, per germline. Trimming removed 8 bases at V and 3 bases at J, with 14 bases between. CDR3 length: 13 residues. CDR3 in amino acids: CAISEGFLYEQYF. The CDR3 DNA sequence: TGTGCCATCTCGGAGGGGTTCCTCTACGAGCAGTACTTC.

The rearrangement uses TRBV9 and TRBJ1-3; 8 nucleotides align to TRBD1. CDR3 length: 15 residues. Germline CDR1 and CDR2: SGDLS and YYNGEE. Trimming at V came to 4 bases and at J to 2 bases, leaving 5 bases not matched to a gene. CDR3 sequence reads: CASSRGQGAGNTIYF. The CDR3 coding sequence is TGTGCCAGCAGCAGAGGACAGGGCGCTGGAAACACCATATATTTT.

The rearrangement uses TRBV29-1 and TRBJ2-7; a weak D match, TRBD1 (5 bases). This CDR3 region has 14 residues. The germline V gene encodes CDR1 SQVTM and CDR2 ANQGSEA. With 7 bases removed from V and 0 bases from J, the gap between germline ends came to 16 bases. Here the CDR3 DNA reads TGCAGCGCAAAGTGGGCCCAGGGCTCCTACGAGCAGTACTTC. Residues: CSAKWAQGSYEQYF.

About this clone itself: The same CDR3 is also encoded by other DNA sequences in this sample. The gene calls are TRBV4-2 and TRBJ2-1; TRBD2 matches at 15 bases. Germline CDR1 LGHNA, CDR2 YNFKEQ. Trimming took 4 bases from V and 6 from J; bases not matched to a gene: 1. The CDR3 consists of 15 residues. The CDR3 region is CASSLGLAGGNEQFF. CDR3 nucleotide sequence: TGTGCCAGCAGCCTGGGACTAGCGGGAGGCAATGAGCAGTTCTTC.

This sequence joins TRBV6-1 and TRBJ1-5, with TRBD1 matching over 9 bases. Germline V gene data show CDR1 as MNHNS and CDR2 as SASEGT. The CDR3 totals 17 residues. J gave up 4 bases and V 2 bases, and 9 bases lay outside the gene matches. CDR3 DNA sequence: TGTGCCAGCAGTGAACCCGGGGGGACAGGGAGGAATCAGCCCCAGCATTTT. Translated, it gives CASSEPGGTGRNQPQHF.

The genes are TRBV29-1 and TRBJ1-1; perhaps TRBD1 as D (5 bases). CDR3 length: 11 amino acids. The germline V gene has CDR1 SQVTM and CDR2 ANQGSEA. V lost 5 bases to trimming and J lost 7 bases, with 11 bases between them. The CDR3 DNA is TGCAGCGTTTCAGGGAACCTTGAAGCTTTCTTT. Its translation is CSVSGNLEAFF.

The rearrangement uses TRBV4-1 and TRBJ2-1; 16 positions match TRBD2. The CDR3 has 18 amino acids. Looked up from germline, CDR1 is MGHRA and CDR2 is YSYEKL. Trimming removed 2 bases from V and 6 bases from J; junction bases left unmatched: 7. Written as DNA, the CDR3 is TGCGCCAGCAGCCAACCGGGACTAGCGGGAGGGACCAGCAATGAGCAGTTCTTC. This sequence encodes CASSQPGLAGGTSNEQFF.

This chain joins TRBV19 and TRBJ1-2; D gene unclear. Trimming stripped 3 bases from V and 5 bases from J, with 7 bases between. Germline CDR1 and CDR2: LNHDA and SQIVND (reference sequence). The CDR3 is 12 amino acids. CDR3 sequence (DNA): TGTGCCAGTAGTATGGAGCAATATGGCTACACCTTC. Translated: CASSMEQYGYTF.

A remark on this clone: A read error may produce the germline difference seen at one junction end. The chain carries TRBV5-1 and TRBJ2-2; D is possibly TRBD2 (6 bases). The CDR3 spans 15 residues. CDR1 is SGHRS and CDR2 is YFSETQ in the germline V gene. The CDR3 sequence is CAGSPVAENTGELFF. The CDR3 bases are TGCGCCGGCAGCCCCGTAGCGGAGAACACCGGGGAGCTGTTTTTT.

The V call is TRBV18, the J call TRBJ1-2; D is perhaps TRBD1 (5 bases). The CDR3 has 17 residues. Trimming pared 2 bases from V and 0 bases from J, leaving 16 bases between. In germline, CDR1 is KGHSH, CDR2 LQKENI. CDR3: CASSPSSGTQANYGYTF. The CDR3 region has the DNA TGTGCCAGCTCACCATCCTCCGGGACCCAAGCTAACTATGGCTACACCTTC.

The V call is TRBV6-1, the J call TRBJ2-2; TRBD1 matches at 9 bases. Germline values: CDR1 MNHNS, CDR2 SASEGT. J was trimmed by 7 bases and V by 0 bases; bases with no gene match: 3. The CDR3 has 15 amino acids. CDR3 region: CASSEAGTGLGELFF. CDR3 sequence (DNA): TGTGCCAGCAGTGAAGCCGGGACAGGGCTCGGGGAGCTGTTTTTT.